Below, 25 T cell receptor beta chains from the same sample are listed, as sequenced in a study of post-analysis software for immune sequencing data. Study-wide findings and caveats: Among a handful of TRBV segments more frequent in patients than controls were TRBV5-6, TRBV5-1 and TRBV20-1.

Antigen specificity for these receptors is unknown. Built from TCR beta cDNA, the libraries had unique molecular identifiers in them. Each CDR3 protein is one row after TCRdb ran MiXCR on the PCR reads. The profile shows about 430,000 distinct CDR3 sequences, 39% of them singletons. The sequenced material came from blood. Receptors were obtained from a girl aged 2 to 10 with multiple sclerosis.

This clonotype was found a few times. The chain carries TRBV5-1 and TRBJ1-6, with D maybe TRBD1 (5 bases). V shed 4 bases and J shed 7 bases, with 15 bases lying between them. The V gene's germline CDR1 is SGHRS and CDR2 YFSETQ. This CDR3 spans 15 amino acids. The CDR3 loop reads CASSKSGGGNSPLHF. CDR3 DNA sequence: TGCGCCAGCAGCAAGTCGGGGGGAGGCAATTCACCCCTCCACTTT.

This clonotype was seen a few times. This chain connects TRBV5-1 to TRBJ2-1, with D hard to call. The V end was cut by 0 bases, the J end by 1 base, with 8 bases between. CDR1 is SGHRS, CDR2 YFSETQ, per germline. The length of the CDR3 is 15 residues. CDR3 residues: CASSLGLLSYNEQFF. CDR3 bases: TGCGCCAGCAGCTTGGGACTCCTATCCTACAATGAGCAGTTCTTC.

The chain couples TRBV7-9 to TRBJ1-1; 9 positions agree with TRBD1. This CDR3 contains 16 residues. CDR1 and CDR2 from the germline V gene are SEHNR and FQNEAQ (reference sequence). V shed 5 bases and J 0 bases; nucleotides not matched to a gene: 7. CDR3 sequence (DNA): TGTGCCAGCAGCACAGGGACAGGGAGTTTGAACACTGAAGCTTTCTTT. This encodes CASSTGTGSLNTEAFF.

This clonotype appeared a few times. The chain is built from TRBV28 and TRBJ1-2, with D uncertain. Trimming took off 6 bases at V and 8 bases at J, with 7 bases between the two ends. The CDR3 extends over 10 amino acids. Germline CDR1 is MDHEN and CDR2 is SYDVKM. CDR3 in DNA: TGTGCCAGCAGGCAGGAGGGCTACACCTTC. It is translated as CASRQEGYTF.

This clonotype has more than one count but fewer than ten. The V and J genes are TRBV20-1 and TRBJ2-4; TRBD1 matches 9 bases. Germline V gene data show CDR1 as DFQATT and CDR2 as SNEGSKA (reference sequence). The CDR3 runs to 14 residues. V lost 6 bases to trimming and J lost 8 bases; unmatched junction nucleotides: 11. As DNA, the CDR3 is TGCAGTGCCCACTTGGGACAGGGAAAGGACATTCAGTACTTC. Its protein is CSAHLGQGKDIQYF.

CDR3 coding DNA: TGCAGTGCTAGAGTCTTTGGGGACAGGGACACTGAAGCTTTCTTT. Encoded protein: CSARVFGDRDTEAFF. The V call is TRBV20-1, the J call TRBJ1-1, with 9 bases aligning to TRBD1. CDR1 is DFQATT, CDR2 SNEGSKA, per germline (reference sequence). The CDR3 totals 15 residues. The J segment lost 3 bases and the V segment lost 1 base, leaving 6 bases of the junction unmatched.

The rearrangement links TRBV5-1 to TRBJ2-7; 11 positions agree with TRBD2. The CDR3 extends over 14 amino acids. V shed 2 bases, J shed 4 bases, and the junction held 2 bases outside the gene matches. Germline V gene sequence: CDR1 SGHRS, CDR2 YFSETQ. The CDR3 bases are TGCGCCAGCAGCTTCACTAGCGGGAGTTACGAGCAGTACTTC. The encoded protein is CASSFTSGSYEQYF.

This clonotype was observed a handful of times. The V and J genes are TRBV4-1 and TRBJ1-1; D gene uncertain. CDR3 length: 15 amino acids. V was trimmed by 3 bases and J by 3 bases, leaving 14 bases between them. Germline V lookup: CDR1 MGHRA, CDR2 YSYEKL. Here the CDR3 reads CASSHRPRSYTEAFF. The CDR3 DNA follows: TGCGCCAGCAGCCATCGACCCCGATCCTACACTGAAGCTTTCTTT.

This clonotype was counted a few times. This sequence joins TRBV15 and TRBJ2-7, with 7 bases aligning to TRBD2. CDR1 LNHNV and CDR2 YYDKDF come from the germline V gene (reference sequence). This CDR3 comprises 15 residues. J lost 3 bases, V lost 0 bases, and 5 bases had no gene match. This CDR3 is CATSRDPGRVYEQYF. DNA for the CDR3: TGTGCCACCAGCAGAGACCCGGGGAGGGTCTACGAGCAGTACTTC.

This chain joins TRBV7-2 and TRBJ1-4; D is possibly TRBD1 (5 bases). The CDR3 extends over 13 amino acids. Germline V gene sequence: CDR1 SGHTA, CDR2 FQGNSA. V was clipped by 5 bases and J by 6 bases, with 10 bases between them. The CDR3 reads CASSTQGHEKLFF. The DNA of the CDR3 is TGTGCCAGCAGCACGCAGGGCCATGAAAAACTGTTTTTT.

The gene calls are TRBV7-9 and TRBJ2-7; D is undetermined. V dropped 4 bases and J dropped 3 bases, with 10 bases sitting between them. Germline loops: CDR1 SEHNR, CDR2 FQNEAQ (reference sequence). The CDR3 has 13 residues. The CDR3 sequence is CASSWMQDYEQYF. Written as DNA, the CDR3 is TGTGCCAGCAGCTGGATGCAGGACTACGAGCAGTACTTC.

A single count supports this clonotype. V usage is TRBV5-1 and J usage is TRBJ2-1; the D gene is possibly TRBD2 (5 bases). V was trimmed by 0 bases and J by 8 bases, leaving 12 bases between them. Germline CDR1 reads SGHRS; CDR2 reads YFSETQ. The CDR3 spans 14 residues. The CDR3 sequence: CASSLVGSADEQFF. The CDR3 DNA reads TGCGCCAGCAGCTTGGTTGGTAGCGCAGATGAGCAGTTCTTC.

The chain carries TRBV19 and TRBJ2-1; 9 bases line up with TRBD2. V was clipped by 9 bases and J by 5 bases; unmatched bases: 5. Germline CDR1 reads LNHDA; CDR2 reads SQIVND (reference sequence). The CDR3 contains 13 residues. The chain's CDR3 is CASYSGRHNEQFF. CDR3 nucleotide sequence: TGTGCCAGCTATAGCGGGAGACACAATGAGCAGTTCTTC.

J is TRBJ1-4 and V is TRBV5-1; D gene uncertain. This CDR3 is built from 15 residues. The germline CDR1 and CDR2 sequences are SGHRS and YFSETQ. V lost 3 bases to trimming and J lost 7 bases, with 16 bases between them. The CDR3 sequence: CASSSDTRSGEKLFF. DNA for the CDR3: TGCGCCAGCAGCTCCGACACCCGCTCTGGTGAAAAACTGTTTTTT. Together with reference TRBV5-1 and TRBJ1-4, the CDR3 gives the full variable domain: KAGVTQTPRYLIKTRGQQVTLSCSPISGHRSVSWYQQTPGQGLQFLFEYFSETQRNKGNFPGRFSGRQFSNSRSEMNVSTLELGDSALYLCASSSDTRSGEKLFFGSGTQLSVL.

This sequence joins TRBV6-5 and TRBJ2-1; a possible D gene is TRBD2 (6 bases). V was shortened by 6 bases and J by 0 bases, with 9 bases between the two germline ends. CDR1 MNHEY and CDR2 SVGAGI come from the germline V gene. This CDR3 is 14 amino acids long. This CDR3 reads CASSDGSSYNEQFF. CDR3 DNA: TGTGCCAGCAGCGACGGGAGCTCCTACAATGAGCAGTTCTTC.

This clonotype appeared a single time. This CDR3 is CASGEALRYGYTF. CDR3 bases: TGTGCCTCCGGAGAGGCCTTGCGCTATGGCTACACCTTC. The rearrangement joins TRBV19 to TRBJ1-2; no clear D gene. Trimming pared 11 bases from V and 4 bases from J, leaving 17 bases between. This CDR3 contains 13 residues. Looked up from germline, CDR1 is LNHDA and CDR2 is SQIVND (reference sequence).

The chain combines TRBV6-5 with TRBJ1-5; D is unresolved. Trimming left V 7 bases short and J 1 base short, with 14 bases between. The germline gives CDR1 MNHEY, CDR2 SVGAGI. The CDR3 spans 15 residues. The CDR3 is CASKELGLSNQPQHF. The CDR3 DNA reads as TGTGCCAGCAAAGAGTTAGGTCTGAGCAATCAGCCCCAGCATTTT.

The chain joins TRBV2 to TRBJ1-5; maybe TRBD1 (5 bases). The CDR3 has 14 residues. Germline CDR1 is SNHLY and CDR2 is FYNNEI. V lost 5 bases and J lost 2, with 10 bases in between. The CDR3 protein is CASSRQGGNQPQHF. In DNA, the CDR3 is TGTGCCAGCAGTAGGCAGGGAGGCAATCAGCCCCAGCATTTT.

CDR3 sequence: CASSQEGPSGANVLTF. CDR3 in DNA: TGCGCCAGCAGCCAAGAGGGACCATCTGGGGCCAACGTCCTGACTTTC. The rearrangement joins TRBV4-1 to TRBJ2-6; D assignment may be TRBD1 or TRBD2 (5 bases each). This CDR3 region has 16 residues. V was clipped by 0 bases and J by 1 base, with 7 bases between them. CDR1 and CDR2 from the germline V gene are MGHRA and YSYEKL.

The CDR3 region is CASSQEGQWEGNEQFF. The DNA of the CDR3 is TGTGCCAGCAGCCAAGAAGGACAGTGGGAAGGCAATGAGCAGTTCTTC. V and J are TRBV3-1 and TRBJ2-1, with D tentatively TRBD1 (6 bases). Germline V lookup: CDR1 LGHDT, CDR2 YNNKEL (reference sequence). There are 16 residues in the CDR3. V lost 0 bases, J lost 6 bases, and 15 bases lay in between.

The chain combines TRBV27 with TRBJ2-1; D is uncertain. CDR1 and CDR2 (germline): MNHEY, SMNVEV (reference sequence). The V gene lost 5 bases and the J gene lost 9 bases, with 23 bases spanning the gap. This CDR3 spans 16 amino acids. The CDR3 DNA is TGTGCCAGCAGTCCTCTTTCAAGGAGACGGGTTAGTGAGCAGTTCTTC. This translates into CASSPLSRRRVSEQFF.

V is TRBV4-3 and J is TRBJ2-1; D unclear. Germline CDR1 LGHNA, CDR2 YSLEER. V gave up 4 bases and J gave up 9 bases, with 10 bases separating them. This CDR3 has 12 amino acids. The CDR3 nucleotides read TGCGCCAGCAGCCTAACATCGGGTGAGCAGTTCTTC. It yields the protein CASSLTSGEQFF.

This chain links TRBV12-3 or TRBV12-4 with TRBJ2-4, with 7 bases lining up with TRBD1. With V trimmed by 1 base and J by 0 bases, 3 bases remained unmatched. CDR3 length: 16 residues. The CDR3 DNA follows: TGTGCCAGCAGTTTAGAGACAGGGAGAGCCAAAAACATTCAGTACTTC. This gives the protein CASSLETGRAKNIQYF.

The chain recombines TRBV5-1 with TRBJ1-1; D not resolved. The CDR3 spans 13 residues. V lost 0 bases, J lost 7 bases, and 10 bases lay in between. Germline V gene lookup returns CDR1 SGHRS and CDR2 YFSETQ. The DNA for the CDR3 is TGCGCCAGCAGCTTGGTCGGGAGGGATGAAGCTTTCTTT. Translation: CASSLVGRDEAFF.

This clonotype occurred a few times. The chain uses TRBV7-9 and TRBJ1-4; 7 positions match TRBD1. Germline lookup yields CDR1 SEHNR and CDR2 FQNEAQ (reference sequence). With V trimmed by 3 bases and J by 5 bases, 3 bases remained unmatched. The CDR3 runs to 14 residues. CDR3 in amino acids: CASSFGTANEKLFF. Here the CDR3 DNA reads TGTGCCAGCAGCTTTGGGACAGCGAATGAAAAACTGTTTTTT.